One T cell receptor beta chain is described in this entry. Its antigen specificity is not known. There are no base qualities to consult, and no much larger clone falls within one base. The entry originates in a study of blood T cell repertoires in COVID-19 (dated by TCRdb to 2020 to 2022). Regarding the study in general: The collaborator samples originated in the United States, Italy and Spain and spanned the acute and convalescent phases of COVID-19. HLA class I and class II types, where available, came from metadata supplied by the sample provider rather than from assay-based typing. A freely available public database, intended as a resource for researchers studying the immune response to SARS-CoV-2, is where the repertoires were released. Nearly every sample came with metadata listing a de-identified subject ID, COVID-19 status, age in years and sex. Subjects who had been exposed to COVID-19, were actively infected with it, or had recovered from it provided the deeply sampled blood TCRbeta repertoires that made up the dataset. The prospective study material was composed of cDNA or gDNA derived from T cells, B-cell-depleted T cells, or PBMCs. The samples were drawn from two sources: the first 160 participants of the ongoing ImmuneRACE study, and 950 to 1,500 subjects contributed by 6 global collaborators. The study at large found these results: Clinical and demographic metadata were provided uncurated, with the amount varying by source and participant.

TCRbeta CDR3 regions were amplified from genomic DNA using the immunoSEQ Assay, a bias-controlled multiplex PCR. On the study's bioinformatics: Within the assay, amplification of reference gene primers was used to estimate how many nucleated cells each sample contained. To quantify the absolute abundance of each unique TCRbeta CDR3 rearrangement, sequence reads were collapsed and filtered. For each sample, productive Simpson clonality was calculated by taking the square root of Simpson's diversity index across productive rearrangements. TCRdb stores this immuneACCESS table with in-frame sequences only. Part of the clones is absent; in the studies checked, under half of the shortfall reflects unresolved V genes, and no reason is known for the rest. The D gene and trimming were derived from the DNA, and the V and J assignments and clone size from that table. In all, the sample holds 250,000 to 400,000 clones, and roughly 90% of those were seen once. Together, the top ten hold less than 3.5% of the sample.

One collaborating source in Seattle enrolled patients during active infection and followed them longitudinally through the course of disease. Whole blood was collected in K2EDTA tubes by collaborating institutions according to the institutions' own protocols. For TCRbeta analysis, collaborators shipped samples as frozen whole blood, isolated PBMCs, or DNA extracted from either of those sample types. Between the V and J ends, shortened by 8 bases and 1 base respectively, the junction contains 15 bases. The CDR3, cysteine through phenylalanine, is 15 amino acids long. CDR3 DNA is the only sequence kept; it has 45 bases, read in frame from the first base. Via the germline V gene, CDR1 is SGHDN and CDR2 FVKESK.

Sequencing used peripheral blood. This clonotype originated in a woman aged 25 to 39 with COVID-19, enrolled during active disease. Here the chain combines TRBV14 and TRBJ2-1; TRBD1 is possibly the D segment (5 matching bases). The DNA sequence is as follows: TGTGCCAGCGGTTTAGGGGCCGCATCCTACAATGAGCAGTTCTTC. This translates into CASGLGAASYNEQFF.